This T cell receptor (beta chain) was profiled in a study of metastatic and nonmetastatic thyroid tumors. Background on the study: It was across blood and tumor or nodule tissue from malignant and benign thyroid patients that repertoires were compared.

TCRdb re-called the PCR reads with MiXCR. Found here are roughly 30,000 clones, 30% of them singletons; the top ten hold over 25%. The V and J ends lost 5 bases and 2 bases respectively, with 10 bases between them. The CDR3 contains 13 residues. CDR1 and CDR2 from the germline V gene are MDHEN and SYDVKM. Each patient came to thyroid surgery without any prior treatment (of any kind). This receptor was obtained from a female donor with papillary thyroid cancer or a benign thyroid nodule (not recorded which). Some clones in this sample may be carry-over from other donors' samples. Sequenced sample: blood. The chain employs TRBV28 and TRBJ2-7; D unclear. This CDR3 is CASSLPSPYEQYF. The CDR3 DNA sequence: TGTGCCAGCAGTCTACCGTCTCCCTACGAGCAGTACTTC.